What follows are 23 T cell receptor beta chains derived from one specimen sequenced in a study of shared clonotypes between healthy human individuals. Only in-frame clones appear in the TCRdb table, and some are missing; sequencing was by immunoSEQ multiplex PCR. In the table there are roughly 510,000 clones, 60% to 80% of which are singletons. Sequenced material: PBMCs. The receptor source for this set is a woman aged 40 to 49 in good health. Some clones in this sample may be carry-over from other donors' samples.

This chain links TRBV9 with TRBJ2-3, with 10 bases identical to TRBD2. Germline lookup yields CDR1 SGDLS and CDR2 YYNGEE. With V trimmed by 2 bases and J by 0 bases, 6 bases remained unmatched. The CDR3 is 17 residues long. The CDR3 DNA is TGTGCCAGCAGCGTCAGTCTAGCGGGAGCTAGCACAGATACGCAGTATTTT. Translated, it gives CASSVSLAGASTDTQYF.

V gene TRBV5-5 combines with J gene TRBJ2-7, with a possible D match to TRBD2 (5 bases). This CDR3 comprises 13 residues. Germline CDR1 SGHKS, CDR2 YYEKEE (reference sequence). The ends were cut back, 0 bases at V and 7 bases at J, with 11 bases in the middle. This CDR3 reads CASSLGVWEEQYF. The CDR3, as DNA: TGTGCCAGCAGCTTGGGGGTCTGGGAGGAGCAGTACTTC.

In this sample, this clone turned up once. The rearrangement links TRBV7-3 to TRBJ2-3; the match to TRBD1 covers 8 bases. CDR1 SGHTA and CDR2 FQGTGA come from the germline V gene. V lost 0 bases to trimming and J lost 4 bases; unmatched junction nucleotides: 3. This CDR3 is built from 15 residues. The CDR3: CASSLTDRGSDTQYF. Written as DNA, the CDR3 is TGTGCCAGCAGCTTAACCGACAGGGGCTCAGATACGCAGTATTTT.

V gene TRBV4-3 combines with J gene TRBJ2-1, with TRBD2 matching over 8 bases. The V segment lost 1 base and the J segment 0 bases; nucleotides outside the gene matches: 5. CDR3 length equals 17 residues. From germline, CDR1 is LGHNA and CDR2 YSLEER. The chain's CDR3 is CASSQARGRSSYNEQFF. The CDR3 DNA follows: TGCGCCAGCAGCCAAGCGCGCGGGAGGAGCTCCTACAATGAGCAGTTCTTC.

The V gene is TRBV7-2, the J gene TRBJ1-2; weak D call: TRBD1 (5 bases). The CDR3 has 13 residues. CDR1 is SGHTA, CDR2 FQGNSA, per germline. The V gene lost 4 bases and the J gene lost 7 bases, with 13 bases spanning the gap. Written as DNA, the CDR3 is TGTGCCAGCAGCTCCCCAGGGTATACTGGCTACACCTTC. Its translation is CASSSPGYTGYTF.

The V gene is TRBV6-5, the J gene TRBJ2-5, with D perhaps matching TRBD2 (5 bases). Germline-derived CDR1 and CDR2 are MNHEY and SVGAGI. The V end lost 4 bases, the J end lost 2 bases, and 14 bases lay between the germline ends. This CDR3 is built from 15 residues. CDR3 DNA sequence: TGTGCCAGCAGTTCACCCCGTGAGGGACAAGAGACCCAGTACTTC. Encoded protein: CASSSPREGQETQYF.

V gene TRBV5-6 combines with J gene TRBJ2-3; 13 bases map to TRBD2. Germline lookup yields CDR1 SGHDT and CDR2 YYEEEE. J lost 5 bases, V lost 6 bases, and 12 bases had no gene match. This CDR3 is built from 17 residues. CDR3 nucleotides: TGTGCCAGCATCGTCTCGCAAGGACTAGCGGGGGTAGATACGCAGTATTTT. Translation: CASIVSQGLAGVDTQYF.

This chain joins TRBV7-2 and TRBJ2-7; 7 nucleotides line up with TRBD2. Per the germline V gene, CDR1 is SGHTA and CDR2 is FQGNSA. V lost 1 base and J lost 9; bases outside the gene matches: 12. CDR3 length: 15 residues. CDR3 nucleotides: TGTGCCAGCAGCTTAGATTCTAGCGGCCATGGGGTGCAGTACTTC. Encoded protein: CASSLDSSGHGVQYF.

CDR3 in amino acids: CASSLDSDSSYEQYF. In DNA, the CDR3 is TGTGCCAGCAGCTTAGATTCGGACAGCTCCTACGAGCAGTACTTC. V and J are TRBV7-2 and TRBJ2-7, with a tentative D call TRBD1 (6 bases). Germline CDR1 reads SGHTA; CDR2 reads FQGNSA. The CDR3 length is 15 residues. V was clipped by 1 base and J by 0 bases, with 10 bases between them.

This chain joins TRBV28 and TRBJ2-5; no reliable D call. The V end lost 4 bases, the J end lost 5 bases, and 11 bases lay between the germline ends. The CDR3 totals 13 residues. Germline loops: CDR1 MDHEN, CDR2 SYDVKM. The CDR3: CASSSPPVETQYF. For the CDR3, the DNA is TGTGCCAGCAGTTCGCCTCCAGTTGAGACCCAGTACTTC.

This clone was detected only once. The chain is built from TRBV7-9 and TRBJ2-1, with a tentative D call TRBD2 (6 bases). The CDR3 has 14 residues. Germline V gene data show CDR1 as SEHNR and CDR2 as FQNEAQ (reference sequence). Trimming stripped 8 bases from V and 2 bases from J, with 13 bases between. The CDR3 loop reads CASHAGYTYNEQFF. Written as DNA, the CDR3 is TGTGCCAGCCACGCGGGATATACCTACAATGAGCAGTTCTTC.

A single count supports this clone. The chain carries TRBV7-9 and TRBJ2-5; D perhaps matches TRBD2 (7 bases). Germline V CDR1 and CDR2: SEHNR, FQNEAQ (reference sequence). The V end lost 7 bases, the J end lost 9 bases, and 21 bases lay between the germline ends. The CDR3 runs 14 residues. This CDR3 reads CASNLEGGGGAQYF. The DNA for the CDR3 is TGTGCCAGCAACCTCGAAGGAGGGGGAGGGGCCCAGTACTTC. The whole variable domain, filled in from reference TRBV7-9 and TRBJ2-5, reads DTGVSQNPRHKITKRGQNVTFRCDPISEHNRLYWYRQTLGQGPEFLTYFQNEAQLEKSRLLSDRFSAERPKGSFSTLEIQRTEQGDSAMYLCASNLEGGGGAQYFGPGTRLLVL.

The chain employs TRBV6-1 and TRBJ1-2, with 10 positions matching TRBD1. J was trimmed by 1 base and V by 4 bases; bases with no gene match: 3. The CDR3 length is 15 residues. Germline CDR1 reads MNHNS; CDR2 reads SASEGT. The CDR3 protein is CASSGGQGDNYGYTF. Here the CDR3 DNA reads TGTGCCAGCAGTGGTGGACAGGGGGATAACTATGGCTACACCTTC.

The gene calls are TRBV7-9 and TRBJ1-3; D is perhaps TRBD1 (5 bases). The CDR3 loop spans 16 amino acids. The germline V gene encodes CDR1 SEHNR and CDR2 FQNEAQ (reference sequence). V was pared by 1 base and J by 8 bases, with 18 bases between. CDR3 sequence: CASSLVFRVEDDTIYF. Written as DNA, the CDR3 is TGTGCCAGCAGCTTAGTGTTCAGGGTGGAAGACGACACCATATATTTT.

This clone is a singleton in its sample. CDR3 coding DNA: TGTGCCAGCAGCCCTATCGGACTAGTAGATTACGAGCAGTACTTC. This encodes CASSPIGLVDYEQYF. The genes are TRBV28 and TRBJ2-7, with 7 bases lining up with TRBD2. V dropped 6 bases and J dropped 4; count of bases not matched to a gene: 12. In germline, CDR1 is MDHEN, CDR2 SYDVKM. This CDR3 is 15 amino acids long.

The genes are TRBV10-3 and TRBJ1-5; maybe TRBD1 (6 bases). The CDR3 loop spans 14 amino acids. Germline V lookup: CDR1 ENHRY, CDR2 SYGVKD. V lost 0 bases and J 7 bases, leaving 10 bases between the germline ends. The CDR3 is CAISESRGEQPQHF. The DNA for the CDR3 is TGTGCCATCAGTGAGTCGAGGGGGGAGCAGCCCCAGCATTTT.

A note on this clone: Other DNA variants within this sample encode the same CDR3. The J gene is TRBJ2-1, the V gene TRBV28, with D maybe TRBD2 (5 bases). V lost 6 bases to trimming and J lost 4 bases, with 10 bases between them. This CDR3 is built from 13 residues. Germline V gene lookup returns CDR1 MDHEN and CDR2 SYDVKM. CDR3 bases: TGTGCCAGCAGCTCGGGGTTTTACAATGAGCAGTTCTTC. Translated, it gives CASSSGFYNEQFF.

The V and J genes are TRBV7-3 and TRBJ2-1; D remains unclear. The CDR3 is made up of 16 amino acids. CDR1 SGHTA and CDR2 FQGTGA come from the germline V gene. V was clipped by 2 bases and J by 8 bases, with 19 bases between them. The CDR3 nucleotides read TGTGCCAGCAGCTTACGGCGGTCCTCGGCAGTCGATGAGCAGTTCTTC. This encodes CASSLRRSSAVDEQFF.

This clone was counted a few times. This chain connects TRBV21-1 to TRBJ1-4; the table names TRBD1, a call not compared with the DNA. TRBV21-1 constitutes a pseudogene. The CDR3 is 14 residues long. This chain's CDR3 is CASSLDRRNEKLFF. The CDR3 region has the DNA TGTGCCAGCAGCCTGGACAGGAGGAATGAAAAACTGTTTTTT.

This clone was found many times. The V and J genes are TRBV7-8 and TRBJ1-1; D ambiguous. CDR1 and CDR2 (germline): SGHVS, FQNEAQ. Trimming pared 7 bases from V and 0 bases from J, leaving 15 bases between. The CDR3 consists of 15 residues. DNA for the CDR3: TGTGCCAGCACCGCGAAGCGGGTCCTGAACACTGAAGCTTTCTTT. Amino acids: CASTAKRVLNTEAFF.

The CDR3 reads CASKVGAGDTQYF. DNA for the CDR3: TGTGCCAGCAAAGTAGGGGCAGGTGATACGCAGTATTTT. The rearrangement joins TRBV2 to TRBJ2-3, with D possibly matching TRBD1 (5 bases). The length of the CDR3 is 13 residues. The germline V gene has CDR1 SNHLY and CDR2 FYNNEI. The V and J ends lost 7 bases and 6 bases respectively, with 14 bases between them.

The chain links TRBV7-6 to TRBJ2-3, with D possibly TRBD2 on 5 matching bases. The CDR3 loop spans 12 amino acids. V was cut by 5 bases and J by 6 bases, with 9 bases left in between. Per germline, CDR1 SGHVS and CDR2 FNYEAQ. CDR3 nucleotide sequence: TGTGCCAGCAGCCCCCAGCGGGATACGCAGTATTTT. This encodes CASSPQRDTQYF.

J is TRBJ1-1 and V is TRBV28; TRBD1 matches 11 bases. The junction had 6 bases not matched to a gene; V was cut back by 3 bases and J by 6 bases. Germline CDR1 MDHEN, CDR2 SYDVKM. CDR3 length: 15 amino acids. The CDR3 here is CASSFLGTGGSEAFF. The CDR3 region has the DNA TGTGCCAGCAGTTTCCTCGGGACAGGGGGTTCTGAAGCTTTCTTT.